The clone carrying this T cell receptor beta chain appeared a few times. Its antigen is not known. These data belong to a study of CD8 T cells in ankylosing spondylitis. General observations from the study: What seemed typical of ankylosing spondylitis blood was a TCR beta motif built from 8 or 9 highly homologous variants.

For TCR beta, libraries came from quantitative 5'-RACE with molecular barcodes. TCRdb called the 5' RACE reads again in MiXCR, with one record for every CDR3 protein. Among approximately 260,000 distinct CDR3 sequences listed, under 20% were seen once. The CDR3 consists of 17 residues. Germline CDR1 and CDR2: KGHSH and LQKENI. Between the trimmed V and J ends, which lost 0 bases and 1 base, there was a span of 16 bases. The genes are TRBV18 and TRBJ2-7, with a tentative D call TRBD1 (5 bases). The sample taken for sequencing was blood, either unsorted or a sorted T cell fraction (not recorded which). The source of this sequence is a male donor with ankylosing spondylitis or in good health (not recorded which). DNA of the CDR3: TGTGCCAGCTCACCACCCGGTCCAGGGCCGAATTCCTACGAGCAGTACTTC. It codes for CASSPPGPGPNSYEQYF.